Following are 19 T cell receptor beta chains from one sample sequenced in a study of T cell responses to AZD1222 COVID-19 vaccine. The assay was immunoSEQ multiplex PCR, and TCRdb's table has in-frame clones only and misses some. The table includes about 94,000 clones, roughly 90% detected once. The sample consisted of peripheral blood, taken 28 days after the second AZD1222 dose. These receptor sequences come from an adult who received the AZD1222 COVID-19 vaccine.

The chain recombines TRBV19 with TRBJ1-2, with D tentatively TRBD1 (6 bases). The CDR3 length is 14 residues. Germline V lookup: CDR1 LNHDA, CDR2 SQIVND (reference sequence). The germline V and J ends were trimmed by 7 bases and 4 bases, with 16 bases remaining between them. The CDR3 region is CASTPAGDLYGYTF. The CDR3 DNA follows: TGTGCCAGTACCCCGGCAGGGGATCTCTATGGCTACACCTTC.

This chain uses TRBV4-1 with TRBJ2-7; perhaps TRBD2 as D (6 bases). There are 16 residues in the CDR3. Germline lookup yields CDR1 MGHRA and CDR2 YSYEKL. V was clipped by 0 bases and J by 0 bases, with 12 bases between them. CDR3 sequence: CASSQDRVADSYEQYF. The DNA for the CDR3 is TGCGCCAGCAGCCAAGATAGGGTAGCGGACTCCTACGAGCAGTACTTC.

The chain couples TRBV29-1 to TRBJ1-2, with D tentatively TRBD1 (5 bases). Trimming removed 0 bases from V and 6 bases from J, with 11 bases in between. Germline CDR1 reads SQVTM; CDR2 reads ANQGSEA. This CDR3 spans 13 amino acids. The CDR3 DNA sequence: TGCAGCGTTGAAGACTCCCAGGGAAATGGCTACACCTTC. Translated: CSVEDSQGNGYTF.

V is TRBV5-4 and J is TRBJ1-1; 10 bases map to TRBD1. The trim removed 4 bases at V and 6 bases at J, leaving 12 bases unmatched. The CDR3 consists of 16 residues. From germline, CDR1 is SGHNT and CDR2 YYREEE (reference sequence). CDR3 sequence reads: CASSPGQGETVAEAFF. The CDR3 DNA is TGTGCCAGCAGCCCAGGACAGGGGGAAACTGTAGCTGAAGCTTTCTTT.

The chain has TRBV5-1 and TRBJ2-2, with 8 bases matching TRBD2. This CDR3 contains 14 residues. V shed 4 bases and J 6 bases; nucleotides not matched to a gene: 5. CDR1 and CDR2 from the germline V gene are SGHRS and YFSETQ. Here the CDR3 reads CASSPRTSPGELFF. The CDR3 nucleotides are TGCGCCAGCAGCCCAAGGACTAGCCCCGGGGAGCTGTTTTTT.

The J gene is TRBJ1-1, the V gene TRBV11-3; 9 bases fit TRBD1. This CDR3 is built from 14 residues. The trim removed 6 bases at V and 2 bases at J, leaving 4 bases unmatched. Germline V gene data show CDR1 as SGHNT and CDR2 as YENEEA. CDR3 residues: CASRRTGANTEAFF. In nucleotides, the CDR3 is TGTGCCAGCAGACGGACAGGGGCTAACACTGAAGCTTTCTTT.

This chain connects TRBV27 to TRBJ1-5; 8 positions match TRBD1. V dropped 5 bases and J dropped 15; count of bases not matched to a gene: 9. From germline, CDR1 is MNHEY and CDR2 SMNVEV (reference sequence). This CDR3 is built from 12 residues. In DNA, the CDR3 is TGTGCCAGCAGTGTGGACAGGGTTGATTGGCATTTT. Protein sequence: CASSVDRVDWHF.

This sequence joins TRBV25-1 and TRBJ1-3; D perhaps matches TRBD1 (5 bases). CDR3 length equals 15 residues. Germline values: CDR1 MGHDK, CDR2 SYGVNS. Trimming pared 5 bases from V and 4 bases from J, leaving 15 bases between. This CDR3 is CASSSRGGAGNTIYF. CDR3 DNA: TGTGCCAGCAGTTCCCGGGGGGGAGCGGGAAACACCATATATTTT.

The CDR3 here is CASSPQTGRMETQYF. CDR3 coding DNA: TGTGCCAGCAGCCCTCAGACAGGGAGGATGGAGACCCAGTACTTC. The chain combines TRBV7-2 with TRBJ2-5; TRBD1 might be the D (7 bases). The CDR3 totals 15 residues. Germline V lookup: CDR1 SGHTA, CDR2 FQGNSA. V gave up 5 bases and J gave up 5 bases, with 18 bases separating them. Variable domain in full (rest from reference TRBV7-2 and TRBJ2-5): GAGVSQSPSNKVTEKGKDVELRCDPISGHTALYWYRQSLGQGLEFLIYFQGNSAPDKSGLPSDRFSAERTGGSVSTLTIQRTQQEDSAVYLCASSPQTGRMETQYFGPGTRLLVL.

This clone was recorded a few times. The same CDR3 arises from other DNA sequences in this sample as well. The chain links TRBV7-2 to TRBJ2-7, with D possibly matching TRBD2 (6 bases). This CDR3 region has 13 residues. V lost 2 bases and J lost 4, with 9 bases in between. Germline lookup yields CDR1 SGHTA and CDR2 FQGNSA. CDR3 sequence (DNA): TGTGCCAGCAGCTTATCTCGGGGGTACGAGCAGTACTTC. Translating gives CASSLSRGYEQYF.

This chain uses TRBV27 with TRBJ1-2, with 10 bases aligning to TRBD1. V gave up 2 bases and J gave up 4 bases; unmatched junction bases: 4. The germline CDR1 and CDR2 sequences are MNHEY and SMNVEV (reference sequence). The CDR3 runs 15 residues. The CDR3: CASSLTGQGIYGYTF. CDR3 bases: TGTGCCAGCAGTTTAACGGGACAGGGGATCTATGGCTACACCTTC.

V gene TRBV5-6 combines with J gene TRBJ2-7; 7 bases line up with TRBD1. Germline lookup yields CDR1 SGHDT and CDR2 YYEEEE. The V gene end was trimmed by 5 bases and the J gene end by 3 bases; junction bases not matched to a gene: 11. CDR3 length: 15 amino acids. CDR3 coding DNA: TGTGCCAGCAGGGATTTACAGGGGTCGTTCTACGAGCAGTACTTC. It is translated as CASRDLQGSFYEQYF.

DNA of the CDR3: TGTGCCAGCAGCGTGGGACAGGGCTCCTACAATGAGCAGTTCTTC. This translates into CASSVGQGSYNEQFF. The V call is TRBV9, the J call TRBJ2-1; 9 positions match TRBD1. The V gene's germline CDR1 is SGDLS and CDR2 YYNGEE. The length of the CDR3 is 15 residues. V lost 2 bases, J lost 0 bases, and 0 bases stayed unmatched.

The V and J genes are TRBV19 and TRBJ1-1; D gene ambiguous. Germline V gene lookup returns CDR1 LNHDA and CDR2 SQIVND (reference sequence). The V end was cut by 5 bases, the J end by 4 bases, with 8 bases between. This CDR3 comprises 12 residues. CDR3 DNA sequence: TGTGCCAGTAGTGGGTTTGGCACTGAAGCTTTCTTT. Translating gives CASSGFGTEAFF.

V gene TRBV7-9 combines with J gene TRBJ1-6, with D maybe TRBD1 (5 bases). Germline CDR1 is SEHNR and CDR2 is FQNEAQ (reference sequence). The CDR3 has 14 residues. Trimming cost V 0 bases and J 9 bases, with 9 bases left between them. CDR3: CASSLAQGSSPLHF. The DNA of the CDR3 is TGTGCCAGCAGCTTAGCGCAGGGAAGTTCACCCCTCCACTTT.

The chain employs TRBV6-4 and TRBJ2-4, with 8 positions matching TRBD1. This CDR3 has 15 amino acids. The V segment lost 4 bases and the J segment 8 bases; nucleotides outside the gene matches: 10. Germline V gene data show CDR1 as MRHNA and CDR2 as SNTAGT. This CDR3 is CASSASTGGRDIQYF. Written as DNA, the CDR3 is TGTGCCAGCAGTGCCTCAACAGGGGGAAGGGACATTCAGTACTTC.

In its sample, this clone is large (0.1 to 1%). J is TRBJ2-7 and V is TRBV29-1, with D hard to call. V was pared by 5 bases and J by 2 bases, with 10 bases between. This CDR3 contains 12 residues. From germline, CDR1 is SQVTM and CDR2 ANQGSEA. CDR3 region: CSVFDGTYEQYF. The CDR3, as DNA: TGCAGCGTTTTTGACGGTACCTACGAGCAGTACTTC.

This chain connects TRBV5-1 to TRBJ2-5; D is unclear. V gave up 0 bases and J gave up 3 bases, with 3 bases separating them. Germline lookup yields CDR1 SGHRS and CDR2 YFSETQ. CDR3 length: 12 amino acids. CDR3 DNA: TGCGCCAGCAGCTTGGGTAAAGAGACCCAGTACTTC. This gives the protein CASSLGKETQYF.

The chain joins TRBV6-5 to TRBJ2-7, with D uncertain. Looked up from germline, CDR1 is MNHEY and CDR2 is SVGAGI. The CDR3 runs to 15 residues. Between the trimmed V and J ends, which lost 9 bases and 4 bases, there was a span of 22 bases. This chain's CDR3 is CARARSGSRKYEQYF. CDR3 nucleotide sequence: TGTGCCAGGGCGAGGTCGGGCAGTAGAAAGTACGAGCAGTACTTC.